This is a list of T cell receptor beta chains from one sample in a study of shared clonotypes between healthy human individuals. Only in-frame clones appear in the TCRdb table, and some are missing; sequencing was by immunoSEQ multiplex PCR. Counted here are about 2.4 million clones, 90% to 95% occurring once; the ten biggest clones make up more than 0.35%. The specimen was naive CD4+ T cells from PBMCs. The receptor source for this set is a man younger than 30 in good health. Some clones in this sample may be carry-over from other donors' samples. Both conserved end residues are part of each CDR3. The D gene is left open where the match is weak. Only some rows state a clone size, as once, few, many or a class for expanded clones.

TRBD2,NA,TRBJ2-3,TRBV30,TGTGCCTGGAGTGTACGGTTAGCGGGAGGTCGAAATACGCAGTATTTT,CAWSVRLAGGRNTQYF
NA,NA,TRBJ2-2,TRBV30,TGTGCCTGGAGTCCTAGATTCGGGGAGCTGTTTTTT,CAWSPRFGELFF
TRBD1,NA,TRBJ2-7,TRBV5-1,TGCGCCAGCAGCTTGAATGGACAGGGCCCCTACGAGCAGTACTTC,CASSLNGQGPYEQYF
NA,NA,TRBJ1-1,TRBV19,TGTGCCAGTAGTACCCTACAGAGACCTAACACTGAAGCTTTCTTT,CASSTLQRPNTEAFF
NA,NA,TRBJ1-2,TRBV7-2,TGTGCCAGCAGCTCCAGGGGAGGGTATGGCTACACCTTC,CASSSRGGYGYTF
NA,NA,TRBJ1-5,TRBV7-2,TGTGCCAGCAGCTTAACAGGAGCCAATCAGCCCCAGCATTTT,CASSLTGANQPQHF
NA,NA,TRBJ2-2,TRBV7-9,TGTGCCAGCAGCTTTAGCGGACCGTCCGGGGAGCTGTTTTTT,CASSFSGPSGELFF
TRBD2,once,TRBJ2-7,TRBV6-4,TGTGCCAGCAGTGCCGAACTAGCGGGGGGCCACGAGCAGTACTTC,CASSAELAGGHEQYF
NA,few,TRBJ1-1,TRBV6-1,TGTGCCAGCAGTGAAAATGAGGGGAACACTGAAGCTTTCTTT,CASSENEGNTEAFF
TRBD1,NA,TRBJ2-1,TRBV14,TGTGCCAGCAGCCAGTACAGGGGGCAGCGGGGCAATGAGCAGTTCTTC,CASSQYRGQRGNEQFF
TRBD2,NA,TRBJ2-7,TRBV7-3,TGTGCCAGCAGCTTTCGGGGGGGTAGCGGACCCTACGAGCAGTACTTC,CASSFRGGSGPYEQYF
NA,once,TRBJ2-2,TRBV5-4,TGTGCCAGCAGCTTGGCTTGGGGGGCAGGCACCGGGGAGCTGTTTTTT,CASSLAWGAGTGELFF
NA,few,TRBJ1-1,TRBV30,TGTGCCTGGAGTAAGGACACGAACACTGAAGCTTTCTTT,CAWSKDTNTEAFF
TRBD2,NA,TRBJ2-7,TRBV9,TGTGCCAGCAGCCCAGAAAGCGGGAGAAATAACGAGCAGTACTTC,CASSPESGRNNEQYF
TRBD2,NA,TRBJ2-1,TRBV30,TGTGCCTGGAGTGGGGGGAGGGGCTCCTACAATGAGCAGTTCTTC,CAWSGGRGSYNEQFF
NA,NA,TRBJ1-5,TRBV7-9,TGTGCCAGCAGCTTAGTTTCGGGAGGGGATGGGAATCAGCCCCAGCATTTT,CASSLVSGGDGNQPQHF
TRBD1,once,TRBJ2-2,TRBV7-3,TGTGCCAGCAGCTACGACAGGGGGTCGAACACCGGGGAGCTGTTTTTT,CASSYDRGSNTGELFF
NA,NA,TRBJ2-7,TRBV5-1,TGCGCCAGCAGCTTGGAGGGGAGCTCCTACGAGCAGTACTTC,CASSLEGSSYEQYF
NA,NA,TRBJ2-6,TRBV5-5,TGTGCCAGCAGCCTGTCCGGGACAGGGGCCAACGTCCTGACTTTC,CASSLSGTGANVLTF
NA,NA,TRBJ2-5,TRBV28,TGTGCCAGCAGTTCTGGGACTTTTCAAGAGACCCAGTACTTC,CASSSGTFQETQYF
TRBD1,few,TRBJ1-4,TRBV7-8,TGTGCCAGCAGGCAGGGACAGGGGGATGAAAAACTGTTTTTT,CASRQGQGDEKLFF
NA,NA,TRBJ1-1,TRBV6-5,TGTGCCAGCAACAATCCTTGGAATGCCGCTGAAGCTTTCTTT,CASNNPWNAAEAFF
NA,NA,TRBJ1-5,TRBV10-3,TGTGCCATCAGTGGGGCGTATTTAGATCAGCCCCAGCATTTT,CAISGAYLDQPQHF
NA,NA,TRBJ1-1,TRBV29-1,TGCAGCGTCGTACCGGGACTGATGAACACTGAAGCTTTCTTT,CSVVPGLMNTEAFF
TRBD1,NA,TRBJ1-5,TRBV6-1,TGTGCCAGCAGAAGCCGACAGGGCAGTCCCCAGCATTTT,CASRSRQGSPQHF